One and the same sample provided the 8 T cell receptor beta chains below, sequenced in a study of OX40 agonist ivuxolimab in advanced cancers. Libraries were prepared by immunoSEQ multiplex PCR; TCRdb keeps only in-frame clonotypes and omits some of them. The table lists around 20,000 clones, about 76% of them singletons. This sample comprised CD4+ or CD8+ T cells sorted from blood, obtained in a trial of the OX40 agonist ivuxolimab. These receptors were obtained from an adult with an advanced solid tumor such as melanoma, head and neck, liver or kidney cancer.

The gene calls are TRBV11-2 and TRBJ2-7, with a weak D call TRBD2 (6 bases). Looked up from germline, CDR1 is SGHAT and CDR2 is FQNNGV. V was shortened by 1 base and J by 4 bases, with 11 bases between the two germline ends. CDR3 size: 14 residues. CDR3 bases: TGTGCCAGCAGCTTAGCGACTAGTTCGTACGAGCAGTACTTC. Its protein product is CASSLATSSYEQYF.

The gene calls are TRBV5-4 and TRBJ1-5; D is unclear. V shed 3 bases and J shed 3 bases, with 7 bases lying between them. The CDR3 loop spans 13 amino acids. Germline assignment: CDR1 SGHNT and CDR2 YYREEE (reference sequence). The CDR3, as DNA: TGTGCCAGCAGCTCCGGCCTCAATCAGCCCCAGCATTTT. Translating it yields CASSSGLNQPQHF.

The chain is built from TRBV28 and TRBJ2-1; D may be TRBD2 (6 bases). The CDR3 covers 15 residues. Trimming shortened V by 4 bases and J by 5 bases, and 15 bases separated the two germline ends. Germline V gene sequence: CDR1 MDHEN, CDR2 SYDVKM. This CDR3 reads CASSSTRSGDNEQFF. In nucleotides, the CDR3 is TGTGCCAGCAGTTCTACCCGATCGGGGGACAATGAGCAGTTCTTC.

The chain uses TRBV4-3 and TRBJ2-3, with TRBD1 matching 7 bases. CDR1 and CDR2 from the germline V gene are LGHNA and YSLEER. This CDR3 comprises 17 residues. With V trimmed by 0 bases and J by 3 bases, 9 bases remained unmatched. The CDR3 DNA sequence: TGCGCCAGCAGCCAAGATCTAACAGGGGTGGGAACAGATACGCAGTATTTT. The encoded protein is CASSQDLTGVGTDTQYF.

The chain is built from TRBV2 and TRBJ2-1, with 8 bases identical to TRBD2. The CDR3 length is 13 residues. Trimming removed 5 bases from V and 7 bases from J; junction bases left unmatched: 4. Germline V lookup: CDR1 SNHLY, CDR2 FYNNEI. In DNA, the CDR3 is TGTGCCAGCAGTCCCGGGACTAGAAATGAGCAGTTCTTC. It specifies CASSPGTRNEQFF.

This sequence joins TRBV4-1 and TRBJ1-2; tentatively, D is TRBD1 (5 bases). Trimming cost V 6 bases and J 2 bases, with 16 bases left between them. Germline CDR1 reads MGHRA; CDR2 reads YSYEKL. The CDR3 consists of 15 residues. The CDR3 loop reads CASSLIRAENYGYTF. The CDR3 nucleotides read TGCGCCAGCAGTTTAATCAGGGCGGAGAACTATGGCTACACCTTC.

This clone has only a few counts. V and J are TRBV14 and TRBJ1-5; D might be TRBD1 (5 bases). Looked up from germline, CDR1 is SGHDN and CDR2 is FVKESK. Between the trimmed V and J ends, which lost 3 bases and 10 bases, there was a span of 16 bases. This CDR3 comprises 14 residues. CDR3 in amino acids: CASSQGRPLRPQHF. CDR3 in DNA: TGTGCCAGCAGCCAGGGGCGGCCCCTTCGACCCCAGCATTTT.

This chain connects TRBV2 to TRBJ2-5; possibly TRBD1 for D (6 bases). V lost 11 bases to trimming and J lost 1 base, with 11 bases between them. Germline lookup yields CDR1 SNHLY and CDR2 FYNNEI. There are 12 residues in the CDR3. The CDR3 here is CAAGTTQETQYF. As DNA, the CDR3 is TGTGCCGCCGGGACAACCCAAGAGACCCAGTACTTC.